This TCR beta chain was found in a study of T-cell reconstitution after alpha-beta-depleted transplantation in children. A library of TCRbeta sequences, prepared with unique molecular identifiers, was generated. TCRdb independently ran MiXCR on the PCR reads; one entry per CDR3 protein. The sample gives around 420,000 distinct CDR3 sequences, roughly 15% of which show up once; over 25% is in the top ten. Whole-study results and caveats: Surviving recipient T cells and thymic progenitors underlay high day-60 TCRbeta diversity in some patients. T-cell numbers and diversity, one year after transplant, stemmed largely from T cells that were newly produced. Reports say that about two months after transplant, the alpha-beta T cells came out of several hundred graft clones that had expanded.

V dropped 0 bases and J dropped 0 bases, with 9 bases sitting between them. This CDR3 has 16 residues. From germline, CDR1 is ENHRY and CDR2 SYGVKD. This clonotype has just a few counts. Its antigen is undetermined. The rearrangement links TRBV10-3 to TRBJ2-4; D call uncertain. This sequence originates from a boy less than two years old who had a stem cell transplant for Wiskott-Aldrich syndrome, so the T cells may come from the graft donor. The source was PBMCs, mostly from graft donor cells, collected 360 days after TCRalphabeta/CD19-depleted stem cell transplant. The CDR3 bases are TGTGCCATCAGTGAGTCCGGCAGTTTAGCCAAAAACATTCAGTACTTC. Amino acid sequence: CAISESGSLAKNIQYF.